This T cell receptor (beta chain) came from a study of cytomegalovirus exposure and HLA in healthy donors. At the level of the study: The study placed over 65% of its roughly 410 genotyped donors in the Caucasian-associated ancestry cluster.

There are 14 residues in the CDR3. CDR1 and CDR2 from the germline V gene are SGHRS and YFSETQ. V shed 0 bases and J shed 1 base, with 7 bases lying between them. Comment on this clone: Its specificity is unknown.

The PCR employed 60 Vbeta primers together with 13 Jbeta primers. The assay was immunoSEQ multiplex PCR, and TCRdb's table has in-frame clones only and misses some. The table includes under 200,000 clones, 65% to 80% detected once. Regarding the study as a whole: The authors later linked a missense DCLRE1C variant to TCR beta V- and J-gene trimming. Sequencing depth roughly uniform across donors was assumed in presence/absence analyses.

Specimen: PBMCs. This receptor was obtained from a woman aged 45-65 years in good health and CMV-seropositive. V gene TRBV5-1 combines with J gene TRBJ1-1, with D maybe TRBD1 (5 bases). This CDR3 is CASSLEGRNTEAFF. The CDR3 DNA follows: TGCGCCAGCAGCTTGGAGGGGCGGAACACTGAAGCTTTCTTT.